The clone carrying this T cell receptor beta chain appeared a few times. Its antigen is currently unknown. This sample was included in a study of cytomegalovirus exposure and HLA in healthy donors. Study-level findings and limits: Altogether, 164 TCR beta chains were recorded as cytomegalovirus-associated. While the bulk of TCR sequences proved rare, some public TCRs turned up in many donors. Cytomegalovirus status was reportedly diagnosed by the classifier with high sensitivity and specificity.

Sequencing used immunoSEQ multiplex PCR; TCRdb keeps in-frame clones, though not all of them. Of some 220,000 clones listed, 75% to 95% are singletons. This CDR3 is built from 12 residues. In germline, CDR1 is SNHLY, CDR2 FYNNEI. V dropped 9 bases and J dropped 3 bases, with 9 bases sitting between them. Source material: PBMCs. The gene calls are TRBV2 and TRBJ2-1; a weak D match, TRBD2 (5 bases). The receptor's source is a woman under 30 in good health and CMV-seronegative. CDR3 nucleotide sequence: TGTGCCAGGTCCGGACTCTACAATGAGCAGTTCTTC. Protein sequence: CARSGLYNEQFF.